This T cell receptor (beta chain) was recovered during a study of beta chain features in type 1 diabetes. Across the whole study: There was similarity between patients and healthy donors in age, gender and cell yields.

This CDR3 contains 15 residues. The germline CDR1 and CDR2 sequences are SGHTA and FQGTGA. Trimming left V 2 bases short and J 1 base short, with 11 bases between. Every isolated RNA sample was fully reverse transcribed, so sequencing captured expressed TCRB transcripts. TCRdb's table, derived via immunoSEQ multiplex PCR, lists solely in-frame clones and lacks some. The sample contains roughly 150,000 clones, 8.5% to 10% of which appear only once. Using CD45RO/CCR7/CD25/CD127/CD95/CD27, CD4+ naive, central memory, regulatory and stem cell-like memory cells were sorted. The table lists this clone with a few counts. Antigen unknown. Notes on the study in general: Patients' naive, central memory and regulatory TCRB repertoires appeared more alike than those of healthy donors. Shortening of TCRB CDR3s, moderate but significant, appeared in all four CD4+ subsets of Type 1 diabetes patients.

The chain carries TRBV7-3 and TRBJ1-1, with a possible D match to TRBD1 (5 bases). The source of this sequence is a woman aged 30 to 39 with type 1 diabetes. The sequencing sample was made of central memory CD4+ T cells from blood. The CDR3, as DNA: TGTGCCAGCAGCTTATTGGGGCAAGAGAACACTGAAGCTTTCTTT. Residues: CASSLLGQENTEAFF.